Following are 24 T cell receptor beta chains from one sample sequenced in a study of metastatic and nonmetastatic thyroid tumors. TCRdb re-called the PCR reads through MiXCR. The profile shows about 20,000 clones, roughly 10% of them singletons. Not a single patient had been given any form of treatment at any point before undergoing thyroid surgery. Sequenced input: blood. These receptors originate from a female donor with papillary thyroid cancer or a benign thyroid nodule (not recorded which). Some clones in this sample may be carry-over from other donors' samples.

Points on this clone: This may be a read error: a much more frequent sequence differs by one nucleotide. The genes are TRBV12-3 or TRBV12-4 and TRBJ2-1, with TRBD2 identical over 10 bases. Trimming took 10 bases from V and 4 from J; bases not matched to a gene: 10. This CDR3 is 15 amino acids long. The CDR3 coding sequence is TGTGCCAACAGATCCGCTAGCGGGAGTTACAATGAGCAGTTCTTC. This sequence encodes CANRSASGSYNEQFF.

The rearrangement joins TRBV30 to TRBJ1-3, with 7 bases fitting TRBD1. The germline V gene encodes CDR1 GTSNPN and CDR2 SVGIG (reference sequence). The CDR3 consists of 14 residues. Unmatched junction bases numbered 4, after V lost 2 bases and J lost 3 bases. The CDR3 loop is CAWSPTGSGNTIYF. CDR3 nucleotides: TGTGCCTGGAGTCCGACAGGGAGTGGAAACACCATATATTTT.

At least ten counts were recorded for this clone. This chain links TRBV29-1 with TRBJ2-7; 12 bases align to TRBD1. With 4 bases clipped from V and 2 bases from J, the junction kept 9 bases outside the gene matches. The germline CDR1 and CDR2 sequences are SQVTM and ANQGSEA. The CDR3 runs to 16 residues. The DNA for the CDR3 is TGCAGCGTTGGGTCGGGGACAGGGGGCGCAACCTACGAGCAGTACTTC. Translating gives CSVGSGTGGATYEQYF.

This chain uses TRBV6-2 or TRBV6-3 with TRBJ2-7; D is possibly TRBD1 or TRBD2 (6 bases each). This CDR3 has 16 residues. Trimming pared 7 bases from V and 2 bases from J, leaving 21 bases between. Per the germline V gene, CDR1 is MNHEY and CDR2 is SVGEGT. The CDR3 loop reads CASTPSGAVATYEQYF. DNA of the CDR3: TGTGCCAGCACCCCATCGGGGGCGGTCGCAACCTACGAGCAGTACTTC.

This clone was observed at least ten times. The chain is built from TRBV6-1 and TRBJ2-7; D is undetermined. V was cut by 4 bases and J by 2 bases, with 27 bases left in between. In germline, CDR1 is MNHNS, CDR2 SASEGT. The CDR3 length is 19 residues. The CDR3, as DNA: TGTGCCAGCAGTGTAGGGCTGTGGGGTCCCGACTTTGGGGCCTACGAGCAGTACTTC. Residues: CASSVGLWGPDFGAYEQYF.

This clone was counted at least ten times. The V and J genes are TRBV7-2 and TRBJ2-3; D is unclear. This CDR3 region has 11 residues. V was shortened by 4 bases and J by 2 bases, with 1 base between the two germline ends. Germline lookup yields CDR1 SGHTA and CDR2 FQGNSA. The CDR3 reads CASSYTDTQYF. The CDR3 coding sequence is TGTGCCAGCAGCTACACAGATACGCAGTATTTT.

This clone was observed many times. The V call is TRBV20-1, the J call TRBJ2-1; D might be TRBD1 or TRBD2, each matching 5 bases. V lost 6 bases and J 0 bases, leaving 12 bases between the germline ends. The CDR3 spans 14 residues. CDR1 is DFQATT and CDR2 is SNEGSKA in the germline V gene (reference sequence). The CDR3 sequence: CSASTGRSYNEQFF. CDR3 nucleotide sequence: TGCAGTGCCTCGACGGGGCGCTCCTACAATGAGCAGTTCTTC.

About this clone: This is likely a read error, given that the CDR3 carries no conserved phenylalanine or tryptophan at its end. The chain uses TRBV4-1 and TRBJ2-7; a weak D match, TRBD2 (6 bases). CDR1 is MGHRA and CDR2 is YSYEKL in the germline V gene. Trimming removed 0 bases from V and 4 bases from J, with 13 bases in between. The CDR3 runs to 15 residues. CDR3 residues: CASSQDSPGGYEQYL. CDR3 nucleotide sequence: TGCGCCAGCAGCCAAGATAGCCCAGGAGGGTACGAGCAGTACCTC.

This clone appeared many times. The chain links TRBV27 to TRBJ1-1; D gene ambiguous. Trimming took off 0 bases at V and 4 bases at J, with 12 bases between the two ends. CDR3 length equals 15 residues. Germline loops: CDR1 MNHEY, CDR2 SMNVEV (reference sequence). In DNA, the CDR3 is TGTGCCAGCAGTTTATCGGTGGGTTCGGGCACTGAAGCTTTCTTT. It encodes CASSLSVGSGTEAFF.

This clone was seen ten or more times. This chain joins TRBV20-1 and TRBJ1-6; possibly TRBD1 for D (6 bases). Trimming took off 1 base at V and 3 bases at J, with 13 bases between the two ends. Germline CDR1 reads DFQATT; CDR2 reads SNEGSKA (reference sequence). The CDR3 is made up of 16 amino acids. The CDR3 region has the DNA TGCAGTGCTAGAGGACAGGACGTAGGCTATAATTCACCCCTCCACTTT. Translating gives CSARGQDVGYNSPLHF.

Many counts were recorded for this clone. The rearrangement joins TRBV13 to TRBJ2-7; the match to TRBD1 covers 7 bases. Germline values: CDR1 PRHDT, CDR2 FYEKMQ (reference sequence). The CDR3 spans 12 residues. With V trimmed by 3 bases and J by 6 bases, 2 bases remained unmatched. CDR3 coding DNA: TGTGCCAGCAGCTTTACAGGGGCCGAGCAGTACTTC. Its protein is CASSFTGAEQYF.

This clone was seen repeatedly, ten times or more. The chain couples TRBV19 to TRBJ1-2, with D unresolved. Germline CDR1 LNHDA, CDR2 SQIVND (reference sequence). V gave up 7 bases and J gave up 5 bases, with 14 bases separating them. The CDR3 runs to 13 residues. CDR3 in amino acids: CASTAGKPYGYTF. In DNA, the CDR3 is TGTGCCAGTACAGCAGGCAAACCTTATGGCTACACCTTC.

This clone was counted ten times or more. Different DNA sequences within this sample yield the same CDR3. This sequence joins TRBV5-1 and TRBJ2-1; 7 bases agree with TRBD2. J lost 9 bases, V lost 2 bases, and 11 bases had no gene match. Germline V lookup: CDR1 SGHRS, CDR2 YFSETQ. CDR3 size: 15 residues. The DNA of the CDR3 is TGCGCCAGCAGCTTAAGGCTAGCGGTTCGTGGTGAGCAGTTCTTC. This gives the protein CASSLRLAVRGEQFF. Full variable domain (missing parts from reference TRBV5-1 and TRBJ2-1): KAGVTQTPRYLIKTRGQQVTLSCSPISGHRSVSWYQQTPGQGLQFLFEYFSETQRNKGNFPGRFSGRQFSNSRSEMNVSTLELGDSALYLCASSLRLAVRGEQFFGPGTRLTVL.

The table lists this clone with many counts. Other DNA sequences in the same sample also yield this CDR3. The CDR3 sequence: CSVEDRSREKLFF. In DNA form, the CDR3 reads TGCAGCGTTGAAGACAGATCGCGGGAAAAACTGTTTTTT. The chain is built from TRBV29-1 and TRBJ1-4; D remains ambiguous. The CDR3 runs to 13 residues. Germline-derived CDR1 and CDR2 are SQVTM and ANQGSEA. With 0 bases removed from V and 8 bases from J, the gap between germline ends came to 10 bases.

This clone was detected many times. The chain uses TRBV7-9 and TRBJ1-1, with TRBD1 matching 7 bases. V gave up 5 bases and J gave up 0 bases; unmatched junction bases: 3. From germline, CDR1 is SEHNR and CDR2 FQNEAQ (reference sequence). This CDR3 has 14 amino acids. CDR3 region: CASSRQGMNTEAFF. DNA for the CDR3: TGTGCCAGCAGCCGACAGGGAATGAACACTGAAGCTTTCTTT.

This chain uses TRBV6-1 with TRBJ2-7, with 9 bases fitting TRBD1. Losses at the gene ends were 8 bases for V and 3 bases for J; bases not matched to a gene: 14. From germline, CDR1 is MNHNS and CDR2 SASEGT. The CDR3 has 16 amino acids. The CDR3 region is CASGRASGQGLYEQYF. Here the CDR3 DNA reads TGTGCCAGCGGAAGGGCCTCGGGACAGGGCCTCTACGAGCAGTACTTC.

The chain combines TRBV6-1 with TRBJ1-2, with D tentatively TRBD1 (6 bases). The germline V and J ends were trimmed by 6 bases and 8 bases, with 13 bases remaining between them. This CDR3 comprises 12 residues. Germline CDR1 and CDR2: MNHNS and SASEGT. In DNA form, the CDR3 reads TGTGCCAGCAGACAGGGAAATCGGGGCTACACCTTC. Translated: CASRQGNRGYTF.

A remark on this clone: At one boundary the junction diverges from the germline segment, which might be a read error. The CDR3 sequence is CASSVGPLDTQGRF. In DNA, the CDR3 is TGTGCCAGCAGCGTAGGACCCCTGGATACGCAGGGCCGTTTT. The chain combines TRBV9 with TRBJ2-3; TRBD1 might be the D (5 bases). Germline CDR1 and CDR2: SGDLS and YYNGEE. The CDR3 has 14 amino acids.

The sample holds many counts of this clone. This sequence joins TRBV9 and TRBJ2-1; TRBD2 matches at 8 bases. Germline-derived CDR1 and CDR2 are SGDLS and YYNGEE. The trim removed 2 bases at V and 3 bases at J, leaving 4 bases unmatched. This CDR3 contains 15 residues. The CDR3 coding sequence is TGTGCCAGCAGCGTCGCTAGCGGGCACTACAATGAGCAGTTCTTC. Translated: CASSVASGHYNEQFF.

This clone was seen ten or more times. A much larger clonotype is one base distant, so this may be a read error. This rearrangement joins TRBV6-2 or TRBV6-3 to TRBJ2-7; TRBD2 matches at 8 bases. The germline V gene has CDR1 MNHEY and CDR2 SVGEGT. The CDR3 is 15 residues long. This CDR3 reads CASRYEIAGSYEQYF. The CDR3 coding sequence is TGTGCCAGCCGTTACGAGATAGCGGGAAGCTACGAGCAGTACTTC.

This clone appeared many times. The V gene is TRBV4-3, the J gene TRBJ2-7; perhaps TRBD2 as D (6 bases). Per germline, CDR1 LGHNA and CDR2 YSLEER. CDR3 size: 15 residues. V lost 2 bases to trimming and J lost 0 bases, with 11 bases between them. This CDR3 reads CASSQMEGSSYEQYF. As DNA, the CDR3 is TGCGCCAGCAGCCAAATGGAGGGCAGCTCCTACGAGCAGTACTTC.

This clone has a count of ten or more. The chain uses TRBV2 and TRBJ2-7; no firm D call. V lost 3 bases and J 4 bases, leaving 10 bases between the germline ends. In germline, CDR1 is SNHLY, CDR2 FYNNEI. The CDR3 covers 13 residues. This chain's CDR3 is CASSEYISYEQYF. In DNA form, the CDR3 reads TGTGCCAGCAGTGAGTACATCTCGTACGAGCAGTACTTC.

At least ten counts were recorded for this clone. V is TRBV7-2 and J is TRBJ2-5; D is uncertain. The CDR3 is 15 residues long. Trimming stripped 0 bases from V and 4 bases from J, with 12 bases between. Germline V gives CDR1 SGHTA, CDR2 FQGNSA. CDR3 bases: TGTGCCAGCAGCTTAGCCACAGCTTTAGGAGAGACCCAGTACTTC. It encodes CASSLATALGETQYF.

This rearrangement joins TRBV19 to TRBJ2-3; D is tentatively TRBD1 or TRBD2 (5 bases each). The CDR3 length is 13 residues. Trimming took off 8 bases at V and 5 bases at J, with 14 bases between the two ends. The germline CDR1 and CDR2 sequences are LNHDA and SQIVND (reference sequence). CDR3 DNA sequence: TGTGCCAGTGCGGGCCAGGGTAGAGATACGCAGTATTTT. Its protein product is CASAGQGRDTQYF. The whole variable domain, remainder taken from reference TRBV19 and TRBJ2-3, is DGGITQSPKYLFRKEGQNVTLSCEQNLNHDAMYWYRQDPGQGLRLIYYSQIVNDFQKGDIAEGYSVSREKKESFPLTVTSAQKNPTAFYLCASAGQGRDTQYFGPGTRLTVL.